This T cell receptor (beta chain) was captured by sequencing in a study of blood T cell repertoires in COVID-19. Study context: Spain, Italy and the United States supplied samples that represented acute and convalescent COVID-19. The analysed material was cDNA or gDNA that came from T cells, B-cell-depleted T cells, or PBMCs.

In the original analysis: Reference gene primers were amplified, and this amplification served to estimate nucleated cell counts. The repertoire was sequenced with immunoSEQ multiplex PCR; TCRdb's copy has only in-frame clones and lacks some. V and J calls and clone size are copied from that table; D and trimming were computed from the DNA. This repertoire shows around 320,000 clones, roughly 90% found once; its top ten account for 11%. Seattle's enrolled individuals joined amid active infection and were then monitored longitudinally. The CDR3 is made up of 13 amino acids. Germline V gene data show CDR1 as KGHDR and CDR2 as SFDVKD. V lost 1 base and J lost 6, with 8 bases in between.

The V gene is TRBV24-1, the J gene TRBJ1-2; a weak D match, TRBD1 (6 bases). The receptor comes from a woman aged 25 to 39 with COVID-19, enrolled during active disease. The source material was peripheral blood. CDR3 sequence reads: CATSDFRGNGYTF. In nucleotides, the CDR3 is TGTGCCACCAGTGATTTCAGGGGTAATGGCTACACCTTC.